Listed below are T cell receptor beta chains from one sample, sequenced in a study of early T cells in non-severe SARS-CoV-2 infection. From the 5' RACE reads, TCRdb called clonotypes with MiXCR, one entry per CDR3 protein. The repertoire includes 60,000 to 90,000 distinct CDR3 sequences, about 9.6% of them detected once, and approximately 4.9% sits in the top ten. The material sequenced was whole blood. These receptors were obtained from an adult who was a healthcare worker with PCR-confirmed SARS-CoV-2 infection or an uninfected control (not recorded which). CDR3s include the opening cysteine and the closing phenylalanine or tryptophan. A D gene is named only where the DNA matches it firmly. Clone size, where shown, is once, few, many, or a class for clones that have expanded.

>many|14|TRBD1|TRBJ2-5|TRBV28
TGTGCCAGCAGAAATGGAGGACAGGAGACCGTTCCGAATTTC
CASRNGGQETVPNF
>NA|13|NA|TRBJ1-1|TRBV30
TGTGCCTGGAGTGTAGAACAGAACACTGAAGCTTTCTTT
CAWSVEQNTEAFF
>many|14|TRBD2|TRBJ2-7|TRBV20-1
TGCAGTGCTGTACTAGCGGGCGCCTCCTACGAGCAGTACTTC
CSAVLAGASYEQYF
>few|13|NA|TRBJ1-5|TRBV7-8
TGTGCCAGCAGCTTCAGTGAAAATCAGCCCCAGCATTTT
CASSFSENQPQHF
>few|11|NA|TRBJ2-1|TRBV9
TGTGCCAGCAGCCTTACTAACGAGCAGTTCTTC
CASSLTNEQFF
>few|14|TRBD1|TRBJ1-2|TRBV2
TGTGCCAGCAACCAGGGGGCGCTTAACTATGGCTACACCTTC
CASNQGALNYGYTF
>NA|15|NA|TRBJ2-7|TRBV2
TGTGCCAGCAGTGCAAGAGGAGGGTACCGGGGAGAGCAGTACTTC
CASSARGGYRGEQYF
>few|14|NA|TRBJ2-3|TRBV5-1
TGCGCCAGCACACAGAGGGGAGGAGCAGATACGCAGTATTTT
CASTQRGGADTQYF
>few|13|NA|TRBJ2-2|TRBV7-2
TGTGCCAGCAGCTTTAAGTACACCGGGGAGCTGTTTTTT
CASSFKYTGELFF
>few|14|NA|TRBJ2-3|TRBV20-1
TGCAGTGCTAGTTACAGGGTAGGGACAGATACGCAGTATTTT
CSASYRVGTDTQYF
>many|18|TRBD2|TRBJ2-1|TRBV3-1
TGTGCCAGCAGCAGGGGACTAGCGGGATTGGGCTCCTACAATGAGCAGTTCTTC
CASSRGLAGLGSYNEQFF